The rows below give T cell receptor beta chains drawn from one sample of a study of beta chain features in type 1 diabetes. Here immunoSEQ multiplex PCR was the method, and the copy in TCRdb shows in-frame clones only, minus some. The table has 130,000 to 150,000 clones, less than 8.5% seen once. The sample consisted of central memory CD4+ T cells from blood. The receptor source for this set is a woman between 25 and 40 years old in good health. The CDR3 runs from the conserved cysteine through the conserved F or W. D genes are given only for firm matches. Some rows mark clone size as missing; the rest say once, few, many or name a class of expanded clone.

clone size: few
D gene: .
J gene: TRBJ2-3
V gene: TRBV7-3
CDR3 DNA: TGTGCCAGCAGCGATAATGGCGGGATCCAGTATTTT
CDR3 protein: CASSDNGGIQYF

clone size: many
D gene: TRBD2
J gene: TRBJ2-1
V gene: TRBV14
CDR3 DNA: TGTGCCAGCAGCCAAGTTAGCGGGCTAAGCTCCTACAATGAGCAGTTCTTC
CDR3 protein: CASSQVSGLSSYNEQFF

clone size: .
D gene: TRBD1
J gene: TRBJ2-7
V gene: TRBV28
CDR3 DNA: TGTGCCAGCAGCGTACCCGGGGCGGGACAGGGGGCGAGGGACGAGCAGTACTTC
CDR3 protein: CASSVPGAGQGARDEQYF

clone size: few
D gene: TRBD2
J gene: TRBJ2-3
V gene: TRBV25-1
CDR3 DNA: TGTGCCAGCAGTGAATATACTAGCGGGAGGGCCACAGATACGCAGTATTTT
CDR3 protein: CASSEYTSGRATDTQYF

clone size: few
D gene: .
J gene: TRBJ2-4
V gene: TRBV2
CDR3 DNA: TGTGCCAGCAGGGAACGACAGACCGTGGCCAAAAACATTCAGTACTTC
CDR3 protein: CASRERQTVAKNIQYF

clone size: few
D gene: TRBD1
J gene: TRBJ2-7
V gene: TRBV4-2
CDR3 DNA: TGTGCCAGCAGCCGAGAGACAGGGCGGTCCTACGAGCAGTACTTC
CDR3 protein: CASSRETGRSYEQYF

clone size: few
D gene: TRBD1
J gene: TRBJ1-2
V gene: TRBV28
CDR3 DNA: TGTGCCAGCAGTTTATCCCATACCTTAGGGACAGGGGAGGTCTATGGCTACACCTTC
CDR3 protein: CASSLSHTLGTGEVYGYTF

clone size: .
D gene: .
J gene: TRBJ1-2
V gene: TRBV18
CDR3 DNA: TGTGCCAGCTCACAGACAGGCCCCGAGGAGGGCTACACCTTC
CDR3 protein: CASSQTGPEEGYTF

clone size: .
D gene: .
J gene: TRBJ1-1
V gene: TRBV28
CDR3 DNA: TGTGCCAGCAGGGAGACAGGGAACACTGAAGCTTTCTTT
CDR3 protein: CASRETGNTEAFF

clone size: many
D gene: TRBD2
J gene: TRBJ2-7
V gene: TRBV5-4
CDR3 DNA: TGTGCCAGCAGCGCCGGGCCCGCCGGGGGGTCCGAGCAGTACTTC
CDR3 protein: CASSAGPAGGSEQYF

clone size: few
D gene: .
J gene: TRBJ2-2
V gene: TRBV7-8
CDR3 DNA: TGTGCCAGCAGCTTAATGGAGGGGAGAGACACCGGGGAGCTGTTTTTT
CDR3 protein: CASSLMEGRDTGELFF

clone size: few
D gene: .
J gene: TRBJ2-7
V gene: TRBV18
CDR3 DNA: TGTGCCAGCTCACCGGGGCAGGACTACGAGCAGTACTTC
CDR3 protein: CASSPGQDYEQYF

clone size: few
D gene: TRBD2
J gene: TRBJ2-2
V gene: TRBV6-5
CDR3 DNA: TGTGCCAGCAGTTACTCGGCGGGGGGGTCCGGGGAGCTGTTTTTT
CDR3 protein: CASSYSAGGSGELFF

clone size: .
D gene: .
J gene: TRBJ2-7
V gene: TRBV11-2
CDR3 DNA: TGTGCCAGCAGCTTAAATCGTGGCGGCTACGAGCAGTACTTC
CDR3 protein: CASSLNRGGYEQYF

clone size: .
D gene: TRBD1
J gene: TRBJ2-2
V gene: TRBV6-5
CDR3 DNA: TGTGCCAGCAGCAGGGGACAGGGGTTGGGCGGGGAGCTGTTTTTT
CDR3 protein: CASSRGQGLGGELFF

clone size: .
D gene: .
J gene: TRBJ1-2
V gene: TRBV19
CDR3 DNA: TGTGCCAGTAGTATGGACACAGGGAGTTGGGGCTACACCTTC
CDR3 protein: CASSMDTGSWGYTF

clone size: many
D gene: TRBD1
J gene: TRBJ2-6
V gene: TRBV7-2
CDR3 DNA: TGTGCCAGCAGCCTCCCGACAGGGTATGGAGGTGGGGCCAACGTCCTGACTTTC
CDR3 protein: CASSLPTGYGGGANVLTF

clone size: .
D gene: TRBD1
J gene: TRBJ1-2
V gene: TRBV4-2
CDR3 DNA: TGTGCCAGCAGCCAAGGACAGGGTCCTAACTATGGCTACACCTTC
CDR3 protein: CASSQGQGPNYGYTF

clone size: few
D gene: .
J gene: TRBJ1-3
V gene: TRBV29-1
CDR3 DNA: TGCAGCGGGGCAATCTCTGGAAACACCATATATTTT
CDR3 protein: CSGAISGNTIYF

clone size: .
D gene: .
J gene: TRBJ1-1
V gene: TRBV9
CDR3 DNA: TGTGCCAGCCTAAATCGGACAGAACAAAATGAAAACACTGAAGCTTTCTTT
CDR3 protein: CASLNRTEQNENTEAFF